This T cell receptor (beta chain) is from a study of cytomegalovirus exposure and HLA in healthy donors. Study results and caveats: Earlier findings revealed that most TCR beta V segments proved productive either about 87% or about 30% of the time.

The primer mix had 60 Vbeta and 13 Jbeta primers. The assay was immunoSEQ multiplex PCR, and TCRdb's table has in-frame clones only and misses some. Among under 60,000 clones listed, approximately 80% were seen once. Comment on this clone: Its specificity is not known.

The germline V gene has CDR1 MNHEY and CDR2 SMNVEV (reference sequence). This CDR3 is 18 amino acids long. Trimming cost V 0 bases and J 9 bases, with 24 bases left between them. The J gene is TRBJ1-5, the V gene TRBV27, with no clear D. The TCR was taken from a man over 45 in good health and CMV-seronegative. Source material: PBMCs. The CDR3, as DNA: TGTGCCAGCAGTTTATCGGCAGCCCACGTCGCCATAGCGGGGCCCCAGCATTTT. Its protein product is CASSLSAAHVAIAGPQHF.